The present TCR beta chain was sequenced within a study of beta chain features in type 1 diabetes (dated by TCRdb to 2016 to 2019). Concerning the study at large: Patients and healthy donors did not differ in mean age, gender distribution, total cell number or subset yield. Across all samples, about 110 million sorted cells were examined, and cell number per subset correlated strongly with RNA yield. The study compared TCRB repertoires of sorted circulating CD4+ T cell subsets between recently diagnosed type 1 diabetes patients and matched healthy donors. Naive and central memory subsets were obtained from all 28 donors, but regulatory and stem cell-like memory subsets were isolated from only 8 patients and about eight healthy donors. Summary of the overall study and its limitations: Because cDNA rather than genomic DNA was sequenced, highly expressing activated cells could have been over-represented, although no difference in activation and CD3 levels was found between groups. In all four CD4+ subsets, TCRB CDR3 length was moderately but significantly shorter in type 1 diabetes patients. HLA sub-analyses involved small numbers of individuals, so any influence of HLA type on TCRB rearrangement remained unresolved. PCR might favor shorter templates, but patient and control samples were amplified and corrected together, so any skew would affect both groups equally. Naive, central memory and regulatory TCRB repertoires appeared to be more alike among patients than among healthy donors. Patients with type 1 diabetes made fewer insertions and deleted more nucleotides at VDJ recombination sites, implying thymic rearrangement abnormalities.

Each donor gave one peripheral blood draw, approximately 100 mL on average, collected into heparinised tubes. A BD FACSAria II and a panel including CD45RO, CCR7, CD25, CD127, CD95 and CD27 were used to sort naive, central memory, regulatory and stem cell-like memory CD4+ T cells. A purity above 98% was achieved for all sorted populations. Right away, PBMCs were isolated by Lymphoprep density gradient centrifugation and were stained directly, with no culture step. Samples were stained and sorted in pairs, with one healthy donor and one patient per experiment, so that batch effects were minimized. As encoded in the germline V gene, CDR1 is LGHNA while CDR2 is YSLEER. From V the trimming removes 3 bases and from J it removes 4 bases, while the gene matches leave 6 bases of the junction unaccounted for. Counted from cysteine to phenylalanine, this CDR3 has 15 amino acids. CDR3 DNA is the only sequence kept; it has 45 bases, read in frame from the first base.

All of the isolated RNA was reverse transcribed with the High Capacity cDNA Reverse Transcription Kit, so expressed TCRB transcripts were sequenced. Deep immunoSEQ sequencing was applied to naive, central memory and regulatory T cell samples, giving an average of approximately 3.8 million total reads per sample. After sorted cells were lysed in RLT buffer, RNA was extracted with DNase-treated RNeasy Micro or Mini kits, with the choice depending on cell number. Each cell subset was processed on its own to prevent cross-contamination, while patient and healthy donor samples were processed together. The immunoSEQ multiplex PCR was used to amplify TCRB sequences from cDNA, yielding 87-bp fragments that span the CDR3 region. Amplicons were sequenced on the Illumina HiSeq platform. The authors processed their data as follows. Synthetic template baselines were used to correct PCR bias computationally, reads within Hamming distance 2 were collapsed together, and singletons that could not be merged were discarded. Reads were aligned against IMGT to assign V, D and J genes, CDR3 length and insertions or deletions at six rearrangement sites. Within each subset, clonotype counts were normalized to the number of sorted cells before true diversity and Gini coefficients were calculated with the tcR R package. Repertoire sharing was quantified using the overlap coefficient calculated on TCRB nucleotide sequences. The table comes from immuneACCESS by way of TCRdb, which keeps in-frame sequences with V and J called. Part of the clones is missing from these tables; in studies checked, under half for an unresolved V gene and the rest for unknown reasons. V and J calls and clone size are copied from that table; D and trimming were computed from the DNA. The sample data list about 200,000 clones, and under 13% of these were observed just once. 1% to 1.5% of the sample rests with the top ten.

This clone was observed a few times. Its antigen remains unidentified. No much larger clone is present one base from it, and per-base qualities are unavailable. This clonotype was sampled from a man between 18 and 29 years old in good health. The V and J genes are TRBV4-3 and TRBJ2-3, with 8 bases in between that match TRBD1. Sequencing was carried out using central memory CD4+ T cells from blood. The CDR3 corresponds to CASSQVTGEADTQYF. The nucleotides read TGCGCCAGCAGCCAGGTGACAGGGGAGGCAGATACGCAGTATTTT.